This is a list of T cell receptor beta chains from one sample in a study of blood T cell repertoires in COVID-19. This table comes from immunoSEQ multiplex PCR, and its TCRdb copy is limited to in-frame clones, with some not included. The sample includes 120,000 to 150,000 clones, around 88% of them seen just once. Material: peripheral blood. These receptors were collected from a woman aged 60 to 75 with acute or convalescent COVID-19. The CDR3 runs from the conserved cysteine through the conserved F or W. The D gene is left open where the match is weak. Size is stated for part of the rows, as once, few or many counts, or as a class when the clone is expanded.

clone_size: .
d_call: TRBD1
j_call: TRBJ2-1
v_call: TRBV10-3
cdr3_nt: TGTGCCATCAGTGGCCGAGGGGGACAGGGGGTCAATGAGCAGTTCTTC
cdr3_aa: CAISGRGGQGVNEQFF

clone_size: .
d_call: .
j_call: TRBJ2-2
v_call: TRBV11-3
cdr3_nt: TGTGCCAGCAGCTTATCAGTCGGGGAGCTGTTTTTT
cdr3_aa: CASSLSVGELFF

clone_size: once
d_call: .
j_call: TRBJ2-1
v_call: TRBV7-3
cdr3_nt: TGTGCCAGCAGCTCCCATAGCGGCTCCTACAATGAGCAGTTCTTC
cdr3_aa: CASSSHSGSYNEQFF

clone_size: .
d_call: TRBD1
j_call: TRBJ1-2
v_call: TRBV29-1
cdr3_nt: TGCAGCGTTGGAGGTAGTGCAGGGGGCACTAACTATGGCTACACCTTC
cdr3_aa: CSVGGSAGGTNYGYTF

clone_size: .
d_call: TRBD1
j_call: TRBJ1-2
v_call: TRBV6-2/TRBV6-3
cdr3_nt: TGTGCCAGCAGCCGGACAGGTTCTAACTATGGCTACACCTTC
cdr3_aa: CASSRTGSNYGYTF

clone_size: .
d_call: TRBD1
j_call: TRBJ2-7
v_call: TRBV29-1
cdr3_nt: TGCAGCGTCACGCGCGGGACAGGGGCCTACGAGCAGTACTTC
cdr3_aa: CSVTRGTGAYEQYF

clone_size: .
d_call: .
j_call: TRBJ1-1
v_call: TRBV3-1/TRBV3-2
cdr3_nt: TGTGCCAGCAGCCAAGATCTTGGCGGGGTTGTTGCTTTCTTT
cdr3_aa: CASSQDLGGVVAFF

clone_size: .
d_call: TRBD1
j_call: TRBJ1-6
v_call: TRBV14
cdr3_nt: TGTGCCTGTTCCGGGACAGGGGATTCACCCCTCCACTTT
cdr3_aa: CACSGTGDSPLHF

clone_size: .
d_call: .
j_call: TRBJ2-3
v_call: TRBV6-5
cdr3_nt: TGTGCCAGCAGTCGAGATCGGGGCACAGATACGCAGTATTTT
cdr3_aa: CASSRDRGTDTQYF

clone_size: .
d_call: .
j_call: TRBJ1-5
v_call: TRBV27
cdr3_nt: TGTGCCAGCAGGGGGGGGACGAGGAGCAATCAGCCCCAGCATTTT
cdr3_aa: CASRGGTRSNQPQHF

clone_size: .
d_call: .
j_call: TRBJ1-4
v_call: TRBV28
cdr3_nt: TGTGCCAGCAGTTTATGGGGGGGGATTAATGAAAAACTGTTTTTT
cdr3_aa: CASSLWGGINEKLFF

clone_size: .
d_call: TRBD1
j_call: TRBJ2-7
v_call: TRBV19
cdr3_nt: TGTGCCACCTCTTATCTCGCCGGGACAGGGGGATCGCTGGGAGGCTACGAGCAGTACTTC
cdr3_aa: CATSYLAGTGGSLGGYEQYF

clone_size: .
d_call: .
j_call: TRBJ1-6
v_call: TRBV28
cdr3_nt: TGTGCCAGCAGGGATCAGGGGAATCGGTCACCCCTCCACTTT
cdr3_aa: CASRDQGNRSPLHF

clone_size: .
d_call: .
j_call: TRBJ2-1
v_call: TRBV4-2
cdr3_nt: TGTGCCAGCAGCCAAGACGGGGACTACAATGAGCAGTTCTTC
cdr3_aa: CASSQDGDYNEQFF

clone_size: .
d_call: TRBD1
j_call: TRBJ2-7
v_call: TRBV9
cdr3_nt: TGTGCCAGCAGCGTCGGGACAGGGGGACCCTACGAGCAGTACTTC
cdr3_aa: CASSVGTGGPYEQYF

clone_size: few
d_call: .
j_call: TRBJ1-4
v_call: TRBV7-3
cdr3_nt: TGTGCCAGCAGCTTAGGGCGTAATGAAAAACTGTTTTTT
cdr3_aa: CASSLGRNEKLFF

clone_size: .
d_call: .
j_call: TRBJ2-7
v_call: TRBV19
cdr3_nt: TGTGCCAGTAGTATAAGTTCAGGGGCCTACGAGCAGTACTTC
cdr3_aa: CASSISSGAYEQYF

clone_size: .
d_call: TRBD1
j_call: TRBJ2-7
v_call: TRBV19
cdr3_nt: TGTGCCAGTAGCAGGGGGTTCTACGAGCAGTACTTC
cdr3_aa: CASSRGFYEQYF

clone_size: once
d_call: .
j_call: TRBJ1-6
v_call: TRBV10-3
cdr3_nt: TGTGCCATCAGTGAGTCAGTAGGGGGACGACGGCGGGGGGCATATAATTCACCCCTCCACTTT
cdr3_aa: CAISESVGGRRRGAYNSPLHF

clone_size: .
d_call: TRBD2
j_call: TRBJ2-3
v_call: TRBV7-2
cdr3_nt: TGTGCCTCCCGCAAAGCGGGGGGCAAAGATACGCAGTATTTT
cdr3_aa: CASRKAGGKDTQYF

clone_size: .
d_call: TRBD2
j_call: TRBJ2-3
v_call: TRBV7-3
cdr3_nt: TGTGCCAGCAGCCTCGGACTAGCCCTTGGGGATACGCAGTATTTT
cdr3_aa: CASSLGLALGDTQYF

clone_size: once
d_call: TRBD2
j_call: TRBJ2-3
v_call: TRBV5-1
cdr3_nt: TGCGCCAGCAGCTTGCGGCTAGCGGGGGCCAATACGCAGTATTTT
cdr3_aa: CASSLRLAGANTQYF

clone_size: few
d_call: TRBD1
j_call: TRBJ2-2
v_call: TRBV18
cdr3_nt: TGTGCCAGCTCACGAGGGACAGGGACCGGGGAGCTGTTTTTT
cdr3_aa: CASSRGTGTGELFF

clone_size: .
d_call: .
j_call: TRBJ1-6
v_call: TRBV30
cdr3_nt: TGTGCCTGGAGTACCGGGACTTACCTCCACTTT
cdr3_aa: CAWSTGTYLHF

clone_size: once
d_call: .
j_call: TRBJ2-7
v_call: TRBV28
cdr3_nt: TGTGCCAGCACAATTAAATTTGGCAGGTCCTACGAGCAGTACTTC
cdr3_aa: CASTIKFGRSYEQYF

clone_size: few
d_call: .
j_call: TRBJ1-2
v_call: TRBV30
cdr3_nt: TGTGCCTGGAGTGTAGGGCAGCCGGGGGACTATGGCTACACCTTC
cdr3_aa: CAWSVGQPGDYGYTF

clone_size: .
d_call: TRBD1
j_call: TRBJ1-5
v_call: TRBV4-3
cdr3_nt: TGCGCCAGCAGCCAGGCAGGGGGACAAAATCAGCCCCAGCATTTT
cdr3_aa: CASSQAGGQNQPQHF

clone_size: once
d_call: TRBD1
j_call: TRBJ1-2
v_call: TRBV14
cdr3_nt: TGTGCCAGCAGCCAGATGGAGACAGGGGGACTCTATGGCTACACCTTC
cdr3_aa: CASSQMETGGLYGYTF

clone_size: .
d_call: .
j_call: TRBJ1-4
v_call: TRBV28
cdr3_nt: TGTGCCAGCAACCCGGACAGTACTTCTGAAAAACTGTTTTTT
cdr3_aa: CASNPDSTSEKLFF

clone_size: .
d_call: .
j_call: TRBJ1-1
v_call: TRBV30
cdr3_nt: TGTGCCTGGAACCTGGCAAACACTGAAGCTTTCTTT
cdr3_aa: CAWNLANTEAFF

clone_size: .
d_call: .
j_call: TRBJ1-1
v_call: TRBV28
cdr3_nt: TGTGCCAGCAGATCGGGGAACACTGAAGCTTTCTTT
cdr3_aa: CASRSGNTEAFF

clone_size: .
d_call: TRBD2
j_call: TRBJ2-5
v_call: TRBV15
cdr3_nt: TGTGCCACCAGCAGAGATTTAGCGGGGGTACAAGAGACCCAGTACTTC
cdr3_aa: CATSRDLAGVQETQYF

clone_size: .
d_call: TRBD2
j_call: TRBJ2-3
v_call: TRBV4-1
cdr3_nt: TGCGCCAGCAGCCAAGTTGGTAAGCGGGGGGGCACAGATACGCAGTATTTT
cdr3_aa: CASSQVGKRGGTDTQYF

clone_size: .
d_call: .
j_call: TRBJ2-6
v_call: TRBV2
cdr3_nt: TGTGCCAGCCTCTTCCTGGGGGCATCTGGGGCCAACGTCCTGACTTTC
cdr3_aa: CASLFLGASGANVLTF

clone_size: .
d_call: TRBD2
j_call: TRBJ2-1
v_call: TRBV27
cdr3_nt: TGTGCCAGCAGACTTCCCGGGGGGTACAATGAGCAGTTCTTC
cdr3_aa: CASRLPGGYNEQFF

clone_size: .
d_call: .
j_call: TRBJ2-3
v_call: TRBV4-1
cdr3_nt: TGCGCCAGCAGCCAGGAGGGTAGAAGTTTTTCAGATACGCAGTATTTT
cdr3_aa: CASSQEGRSFSDTQYF

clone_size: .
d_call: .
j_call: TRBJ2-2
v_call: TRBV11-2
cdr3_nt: TGTGCCAGCAGCCAGACGGAACAGGGAACCGGGGAGCTGTTTTTT
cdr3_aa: CASSQTEQGTGELFF

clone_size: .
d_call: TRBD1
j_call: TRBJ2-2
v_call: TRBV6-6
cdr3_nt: TGTGCCAGCCGGCCCCGACAGGGAGCCACCGGGGAGCTGTTTTTT
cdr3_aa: CASRPRQGATGELFF

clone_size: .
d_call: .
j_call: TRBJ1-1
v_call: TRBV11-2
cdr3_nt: TGTGCCAGCAGCCCCCGGCGCCCGGGGGTTCGCGTGAACACTGAAGCTTTCTTT
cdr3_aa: CASSPRRPGVRVNTEAFF